These 30 T cell receptor beta chains were sequenced from one sample in a study of blood T cell repertoires in COVID-19. Some clones are missing from TCRdb's copy, which holds only in-frame ones; the method was immunoSEQ multiplex PCR. Among about 210,000 clones listed, about 80% were seen once. What was sequenced was peripheral blood. The origin of the receptors is a middle-aged woman with active or convalescent COVID-19.

The gene calls are TRBV9 and TRBJ1-2; D not certain. Germline CDR1 and CDR2: SGDLS and YYNGEE. The CDR3 has 14 amino acids. The V gene lost 6 bases and the J gene lost 3 bases, with 15 bases spanning the gap. The DNA of the CDR3 is TGTGCCAGCACCGACGACTTCAAAGACTATGGCTACACCTTC. It encodes CASTDDFKDYGYTF.

This chain joins TRBV28 and TRBJ1-2, with D tentatively TRBD1 (6 bases). V was clipped by 3 bases and J by 5 bases, with 10 bases between them. Germline V gene data show CDR1 as MDHEN and CDR2 as SYDVKM. The CDR3 sequence is 13 residues long. CDR3 sequence reads: CASSFGQGYGYTF. CDR3 nucleotides: TGTGCCAGCAGTTTTGGCCAGGGGTATGGCTACACCTTC.

The gene calls are TRBV30 and TRBJ1-1; the D gene is possibly TRBD1 (5 bases). The CDR3 totals 12 residues. Germline values: CDR1 GTSNPN, CDR2 SVGIG (reference sequence). V was shortened by 3 bases and J by 7 bases, with 12 bases between the two germline ends. The CDR3 reads CAWRPGGGEAFF. The CDR3 DNA is TGTGCCTGGAGGCCGGGGGGGGGTGAAGCTTTCTTT.

This clone was detected only a few times. This sequence joins TRBV20-1 and TRBJ2-7; D is unclear. CDR3 length: 14 residues. The V gene's germline CDR1 is DFQATT and CDR2 SNEGSKA (reference sequence). V gave up 3 bases and J gave up 4 bases, with 16 bases separating them. CDR3 coding DNA: TGCAGTGCTAGTTCACGGGTCAGTGGATACGAGCAGTACTTC. The encoded protein is CSASSRVSGYEQYF.

The rearrangement uses TRBV5-6 and TRBJ1-1; D uncertain. With 6 bases removed from V and 2 bases from J, the gap between germline ends came to 17 bases. There are 15 residues in the CDR3. The germline V gene has CDR1 SGHDT and CDR2 YYEEEE. CDR3 bases: TGTGCCAGCACCACTGGTGCAGGTCTAAACACTGAAGCTTTCTTT. This encodes CASTTGAGLNTEAFF.

V is TRBV3-1 (or the pseudogene TRBV3-2) and J is TRBJ2-1; possible D gene TRBD1, 6 bases. This CDR3 is 16 amino acids long. V was shortened by 0 bases and J by 3 bases, with 12 bases between the two germline ends. Germline-derived CDR1 and CDR2 are LGHDT and YNNKEL (reference sequence). The CDR3, as DNA: TGTGCCAGCAGCCAAGACAGGGGAATGCGCTACAATGAGCAGTTCTTC. Translated, it gives CASSQDRGMRYNEQFF.

The rearrangement links TRBV5-1 to TRBJ2-1; D may be TRBD2 (5 bases). The CDR3 runs 15 residues. Germline V gene sequence: CDR1 SGHRS, CDR2 YFSETQ. Between the trimmed V and J ends, which lost 0 bases and 5 bases, there was a span of 12 bases. CDR3 in DNA: TGCGCCAGCAGCTTGGTCGGTAGCGAGAACAATGAGCAGTTCTTC. Encoded protein: CASSLVGSENNEQFF.

The CDR3 here is CASSPGQPYEQYF. The DNA of the CDR3 is TGTGCCAGCAGCCCCGGACAGCCCTACGAGCAGTACTTC. The V call is TRBV12-3 or TRBV12-4, the J call TRBJ2-7, with a tentative D call TRBD1 (6 bases). The CDR3 is 13 amino acids. The V and J ends lost 6 bases and 2 bases respectively, with 11 bases between them.

The chain combines TRBV2 with TRBJ1-1; no definite D call. Trimming removed 4 bases from V and 7 bases from J, with 16 bases in between. This CDR3 is 14 amino acids long. Germline values: CDR1 SNHLY, CDR2 FYNNEI. The CDR3 is CASSGEGIRGEAFF. The CDR3 bases are TGTGCCAGCAGTGGTGAGGGAATTAGAGGTGAAGCTTTCTTT.

The chain uses TRBV7-9 and TRBJ2-5; D possibly corresponds to TRBD2 (5 bases). V was trimmed by 3 bases and J by 3 bases, leaving 14 bases between them. Germline V CDR1 and CDR2: SEHNR, FQNEAQ (reference sequence). CDR3 length equals 15 residues. The CDR3 here is CASSLVSGSEETQYF. CDR3 DNA sequence: TGTGCCAGCAGCTTGGTTTCGGGATCTGAAGAGACCCAGTACTTC. Filled out from reference TRBV7-9 and TRBJ2-5, the complete variable domain reads DTGVSQNPRHKITKRGQNVTFRCDPISEHNRLYWYRQTLGQGPEFLTYFQNEAQLEKSRLLSDRFSAERPKGSFSTLEIQRTEQGDSAMYLCASSLVSGSEETQYFGPGTRLLVL.

This chain connects TRBV4-3 to TRBJ1-3; the D is unclear. The germline V and J ends were trimmed by 4 bases and 0 bases, with 13 bases remaining between them. The CDR3 spans 16 residues. The V gene's germline CDR1 is LGHNA and CDR2 YSLEER. The CDR3 loop reads CASSPGVVDSGNTIYF. CDR3 nucleotide sequence: TGCGCCAGCAGCCCCGGTGTGGTTGACTCTGGAAACACCATATATTTT.

This clone was picked up a small number of times. This chain uses TRBV5-1 with TRBJ1-6; 9 positions agree with TRBD1. This CDR3 comprises 14 residues. V was pared by 3 bases and J by 10 bases, with 5 bases of the junction left unmatched. Germline CDR1 and CDR2: SGHRS and YFSETQ. CDR3 sequence (DNA): TGCGCCAGCAGCTGGGACAGGGCTGGCTCACCCCTCCACTTT. Translated: CASSWDRAGSPLHF.

The V call is TRBV5-1, the J call TRBJ2-5; 9 bases align to TRBD2. V lost 0 bases to trimming and J lost 2 bases; unmatched junction nucleotides: 2. Per germline, CDR1 SGHRS and CDR2 YFSETQ. This CDR3 spans 15 amino acids. The CDR3 loop is CASSLVSGGQETQYF. CDR3 in DNA: TGCGCCAGCAGCTTGGTTAGCGGGGGTCAAGAGACCCAGTACTTC.

This clone came up a few times. V is TRBV25-1 and J is TRBJ2-4; D is possibly TRBD1 (5 bases). The CDR3 spans 13 residues. CDR1 is MGHDK, CDR2 SYGVNS, per germline. Trimming left V 2 bases short and J 6 bases short, with 8 bases between. In nucleotides, the CDR3 is TGTGCCAGCAGTGAACCGCAGGGAAACATTCAGTACTTC. It specifies CASSEPQGNIQYF.

The CDR3 DNA reads as TGCAGTGGGGGGGAGGGGATGACTGAAGCTTTCTTT. This codes for CSGGEGMTEAFF. The V gene is TRBV29-1, the J gene TRBJ1-1, with D maybe TRBD1 (5 bases). This CDR3 has 12 amino acids. Germline V lookup: CDR1 SQVTM, CDR2 ANQGSEA. Drawing the rest from reference TRBV29-1 and TRBJ1-1, the complete variable domain is SAVISQKPSRDICQRGTSLTIQCQVDSQVTMMFWYRQQPGQSLTLIATANQGSEATYESGFVIDKFPISRPNLTFSTLTVSNMSPEDSSIYLCSGGEGMTEAFFGQGTRLTVV.

This rearrangement joins TRBV29-1 to TRBJ2-2; D might be TRBD2 (5 bases). Trimming left V 7 bases short and J 0 bases short, with 15 bases between. Germline V CDR1 and CDR2: SQVTM, ANQGSEA. The CDR3 loop spans 15 amino acids. DNA of the CDR3: TGCAGCGCAATAAGAGGACTGACGAACACCGGGGAGCTGTTTTTT. Its protein product is CSAIRGLTNTGELFF.

The V and J genes are TRBV27 and TRBJ1-2; D is unclear. The CDR3 is 15 residues long. The germline V gene has CDR1 MNHEY and CDR2 SMNVEV (reference sequence). Trimming took off 4 bases at V and 0 bases at J, with 12 bases between the two ends. The CDR3 region is CASSSRSKANYGYTF. CDR3 coding DNA: TGTGCCAGCAGTTCGCGTTCGAAAGCTAACTATGGCTACACCTTC.

The chain combines TRBV10-3 with TRBJ1-5, with TRBD1 as a possible D gene (5 bases). V lost 3 bases, J lost 3 bases, and 9 bases lay in between. The CDR3 consists of 14 residues. The germline CDR1 and CDR2 sequences are ENHRY and SYGVKD. CDR3 residues: CAISDDGHNQPQHF. The CDR3 nucleotides are TGTGCCATCAGTGATGACGGACACAATCAGCCCCAGCATTTT.

This chain joins TRBV27 and TRBJ2-5; TRBD2 agrees at 7 bases. The CDR3 has 13 residues. J lost 5 bases, V lost 8 bases, and 8 bases had no gene match. CDR1 is MNHEY, CDR2 SMNVEV, per germline (reference sequence). The CDR3 coding sequence is TGTGCCAGCTCCTATCGGGGGGACGAGACCCAGTACTTC. Translated, it gives CASSYRGDETQYF.

The chain combines TRBV29-1 with TRBJ2-1, with D possibly TRBD1 on 5 matching bases. The CDR3 length is 12 residues. Deletions cut 7 bases from V and 6 bases from J, with 13 bases between. Germline V gene lookup returns CDR1 SQVTM and CDR2 ANQGSEA. As DNA, the CDR3 is TGCAGCGCCAGGGTCCTTGGCAATGAGCAGTTCTTC. Its protein is CSARVLGNEQFF.

The genes are TRBV2 and TRBJ2-5; 9 bases are shared with TRBD1. The V gene's germline CDR1 is SNHLY and CDR2 FYNNEI. The length of the CDR3 is 14 residues. With 2 bases clipped from V and 3 bases from J, the junction kept 1 base outside the gene matches. For the CDR3, the DNA is TGTGCCAGCAGTGAACGGACAGGGGAAGAGACCCAGTACTTC. Encoded protein: CASSERTGEETQYF.

This chain connects TRBV28 to TRBJ1-6; TRBD1 matches 7 bases. Losses at the gene ends were 7 bases for V and 10 bases for J; bases not matched to a gene: 16. Germline lookup yields CDR1 MDHEN and CDR2 SYDVKM. The CDR3 covers 16 residues. The CDR3 DNA reads as TGTGCCAGCACCCCCTCGACAGGGACCTTTGGGTCACCCCTCCACTTT. Protein: CASTPSTGTFGSPLHF.

The gene calls are TRBV24-1 and TRBJ1-1; 9 bases are shared with TRBD1. The CDR3 consists of 15 residues. Per the germline V gene, CDR1 is KGHDR and CDR2 is SFDVKD. The J segment lost 6 bases and the V segment lost 4 bases, leaving 8 bases of the junction unmatched. The CDR3 loop reads CATSETGQGIPEAFF. The CDR3 region has the DNA TGTGCCACCAGTGAAACGGGACAGGGAATCCCTGAAGCTTTCTTT.

The chain is built from TRBV6-2 or TRBV6-3 and TRBJ2-7, with 9 bases lining up with TRBD1. This CDR3 is built from 13 residues. Germline CDR1 MNHEY, CDR2 SVGEGT. The ends lost 4 bases at V and 7 bases at J; junction bases unmatched: 5. CDR3 region: CASSFRQGGEQYF. The DNA of the CDR3 is TGTGCCAGCAGTTTCCGACAGGGGGGGGAGCAGTACTTC.

V usage is TRBV2 and J usage is TRBJ2-5; tentative D call: TRBD1 (6 bases). Germline V lookup: CDR1 SNHLY, CDR2 FYNNEI. The V and J ends lost 9 bases and 2 bases respectively, with 16 bases between them. This CDR3 is built from 14 residues. The CDR3 loop is CASKPRGHQETQYF. As DNA, the CDR3 is TGTGCCAGTAAACCCCGGGGACATCAAGAGACCCAGTACTTC.

The chain has TRBV9 and TRBJ2-5; TRBD2 matches 8 bases. Germline loops: CDR1 SGDLS, CDR2 YYNGEE. The V segment lost 3 bases and the J segment 7 bases; nucleotides outside the gene matches: 11. This CDR3 spans 15 amino acids. Written as DNA, the CDR3 is TGTGCCAGCAGCGCCCGGGGGGGCACATTAGGGACCCAGTACTTC. This translates into CASSARGGTLGTQYF.

The chain couples TRBV11-2 to TRBJ2-3; 10 bases match TRBD2. The ends lost 3 bases at V and 2 bases at J; junction bases unmatched: 11. The CDR3 sequence is 18 residues long. Germline CDR1 reads SGHAT; CDR2 reads FQNNGV. The CDR3 nucleotides are TGTGCCAGCAGCTTCAGGGGCTTAGCGGGGGGCGTCACAGATACGCAGTATTTT. Amino acid sequence: CASSFRGLAGGVTDTQYF. Full variable domain (outside the CDR3, taken from reference TRBV11-2 and TRBJ2-3): EAGVAQSPRYKIIEKRQSVAFWCNPISGHATLYWYQQILGQGPKLLIQFQNNGVVDDSQLPKDRFSAERLKGVDSTLKIQPAKLEDSAVYLCASSFRGLAGGVTDTQYFGPGTRLTVL.

The chain has TRBV7-3 and TRBJ2-2, with TRBD1 matching 9 bases. Germline-derived CDR1 and CDR2 are SGHTA and FQGTGA. With V trimmed by 5 bases and J by 4 bases, 5 bases remained unmatched. This CDR3 has 15 residues. CDR3 nucleotide sequence: TGTGCCAGCAGCCCCGGGACAGGGTCCACCGGGGAGCTGTTTTTT. This codes for CASSPGTGSTGELFF.

This clone was found once. The chain uses TRBV24-1 and TRBJ2-2, with a possible D match to TRBD1 (5 bases). V shed 3 bases and J shed 0 bases, with 13 bases lying between them. The CDR3 is 17 residues long. The germline V gene has CDR1 KGHDR and CDR2 SFDVKD. CDR3 sequence reads: CATSDPTGFANTGELFF. CDR3 DNA sequence: TGTGCCACCAGTGATCCTACAGGATTCGCGAACACCGGGGAGCTGTTTTTT.

The rearrangement joins TRBV24-1 to TRBJ2-7; a weak D match, TRBD1 (6 bases). Germline CDR1 and CDR2: KGHDR and SFDVKD. The V gene lost 0 bases and the J gene lost 3 bases, with 11 bases spanning the gap. The CDR3 has 15 amino acids. CDR3 residues: CATSDLKDSDYEQYF. The CDR3 DNA reads as TGTGCCACCAGTGATTTGAAGGACAGCGACTACGAGCAGTACTTC.